The 9 T cell receptor beta chains presented below share a single source sample, sequenced in a study of T cell responses to AZD1222 COVID-19 vaccine. Clones were sequenced by immunoSEQ multiplex PCR, and TCRdb holds only the in-frame ones, with some missing. The sample consists of approximately 110,000 clones, roughly 87% of them appearing once. The material sequenced was peripheral blood, taken on day 0 of AZD1222 vaccination. All receptors come from an adult in good health.

This chain's CDR3 is CASSFAGGRNQPQHF. The CDR3 DNA sequence: TGTGCCAGCAGCTTTGCAGGGGGTCGCAATCAGCCCCAGCATTTT. The chain joins TRBV7-9 to TRBJ1-5; 7 bases match TRBD1. CDR3 size: 15 residues. The V gene end was trimmed by 3 bases and the J gene end by 2 bases; junction bases not matched to a gene: 4. CDR1 is SEHNR and CDR2 is FQNEAQ in the germline V gene (reference sequence).

The chain is built from TRBV5-4 and TRBJ2-1; possibly TRBD2 for D (5 bases). V lost 4 bases and J lost 12, with 26 bases in between. Germline V gene data show CDR1 as SGHNT and CDR2 as YYREEE (reference sequence). The CDR3 has 16 residues. The DNA for the CDR3 is TGTGCCAGCAGCACGGGCGGGCTAGGTGGGGATTGGGGGCAGTTCTTC. This sequence encodes CASSTGGLGGDWGQFF. Full variable domain (outside the CDR3, taken from reference TRBV5-4 and TRBJ2-1): ETGVTQSPTHLIKTRGQQVTLRCSSQSGHNTVSWYQQALGQGPQFIFQYYREEENGRGNFPPRFSGLQFPNYSSELNVNALELDDSALYLCASSTGGLGGDWGQFFGPGTRLTVL.

In this sample, this clone turned up once. The chain has TRBV2 and TRBJ1-1, with D perhaps matching TRBD1 (6 bases). The CDR3 consists of 16 residues. Germline V gives CDR1 SNHLY, CDR2 FYNNEI. V shed 2 bases and J shed 0 bases, with 13 bases lying between them. The CDR3 loop reads CASSEYRVKLNTEAFF. The CDR3 DNA is TGTGCCAGCAGTGAATACAGGGTGAAACTGAACACTGAAGCTTTCTTT. The full variable domain, with the rest looked up from reference TRBV2 and TRBJ1-1, is EPEVTQTPSHQVTQMGQEVILRCVPISNHLYFYWYRQILGQKVEFLVSFYNNEISEKSEIFDDQFSVERPDGSNFTLKIRSTKLEDSAMYFCASSEYRVKLNTEAFFGQGTRLTVV.

The chain combines TRBV4-1 with TRBJ1-2; TRBD1 aligns across 9 bases. CDR1 MGHRA and CDR2 YSYEKL come from the germline V gene. CDR3 length equals 16 residues. The J segment lost 4 bases and the V segment lost 1 base, leaving 7 bases of the junction unmatched. CDR3 sequence (DNA): TGCGCCAGCAGCCAAGCGGGACAGGGTAGCCCCTATGGCTACACCTTC. Amino acids: CASSQAGQGSPYGYTF.

V gene TRBV6-5 combines with J gene TRBJ2-7; possible D gene TRBD2, 5 bases. V dropped 0 bases and J dropped 7 bases, with 13 bases sitting between them. The CDR3 has 14 residues. In germline, CDR1 is MNHEY, CDR2 SVGAGI. The CDR3: CASSYSAVSGEQYF. Here the CDR3 DNA reads TGTGCCAGCAGTTACTCCGCGGTTTCGGGGGAGCAGTACTTC.

The V call is TRBV11-3, the J call TRBJ2-5, with a tentative D call TRBD1 (6 bases). Between the trimmed V and J ends, which lost 2 bases and 6 bases, there was a span of 7 bases. The CDR3 is 12 residues long. Germline CDR1 SGHNT, CDR2 YENEEA. CDR3 residues: CASSLTGKTQYF. CDR3 DNA sequence: TGTGCCAGCAGCTTAACAGGGAAGACCCAGTACTTC.

This sequence joins TRBV27 and TRBJ2-7, with D perhaps TRBD1 (6 bases). With 3 bases removed from V and 3 bases from J, the gap between germline ends came to 21 bases. Germline CDR1 reads MNHEY; CDR2 reads SMNVEV (reference sequence). The length of the CDR3 is 17 residues. CDR3 sequence (DNA): TGTGCCAGCAGTTTTCAACTAACTCTGCAGGGGCTCTACGAGCAGTACTTC. Residues: CASSFQLTLQGLYEQYF.

The V and J genes are TRBV2 and TRBJ2-3; maybe TRBD2 (5 bases). The V end was cut by 6 bases, the J end by 3 bases, with 13 bases between. Per germline, CDR1 SNHLY and CDR2 FYNNEI. This CDR3 spans 14 amino acids. The DNA for the CDR3 is TGTGCCAGCAGCTACTCTAGCCAAACAGATACGCAGTATTTT. Its protein product is CASSYSSQTDTQYF.

This chain joins TRBV7-2 and TRBJ2-5, with 12 positions matching TRBD2. J gave up 1 base and V 5 bases, and 14 bases lay outside the gene matches. The CDR3 sequence is 19 residues long. The germline gives CDR1 SGHTA, CDR2 FQGNSA. The CDR3 coding sequence is TGTGCCAGCAGCCGTTGGACTAGCGGGGCCCGGCCACGCCAAGAGACCCAGTACTTC. Translated, it gives CASSRWTSGARPRQETQYF.